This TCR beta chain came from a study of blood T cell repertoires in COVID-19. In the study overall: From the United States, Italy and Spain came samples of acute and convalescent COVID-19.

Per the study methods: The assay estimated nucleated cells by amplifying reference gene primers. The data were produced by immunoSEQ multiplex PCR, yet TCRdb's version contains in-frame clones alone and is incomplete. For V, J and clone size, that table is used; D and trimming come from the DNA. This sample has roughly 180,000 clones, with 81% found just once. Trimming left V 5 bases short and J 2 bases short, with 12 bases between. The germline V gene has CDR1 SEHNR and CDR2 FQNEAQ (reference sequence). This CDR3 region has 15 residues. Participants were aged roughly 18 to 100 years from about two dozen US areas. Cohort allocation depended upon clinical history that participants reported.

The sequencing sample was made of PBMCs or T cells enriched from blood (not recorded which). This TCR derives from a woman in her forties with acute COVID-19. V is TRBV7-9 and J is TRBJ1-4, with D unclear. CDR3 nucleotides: TGTGCCAGCAGCCTTATGGGGAGCACTAATGAAAAACTGTTTTTT. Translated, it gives CASSLMGSTNEKLFF.